A selection of T cell receptor beta chains follows, all from one sample in a study of T cell changes during pregnancy in multiple sclerosis. Profiled with immunoSEQ multiplex PCR; TCRdb holds only in-frame clones, not every one. Of roughly 70,000 clones listed, approximately 91% are singletons. This sample comprised peripheral blood, obtained in the first trimester of pregnancy. The receptors here all came from a female donor with multiple sclerosis, enrolled in a pregnancy study. Each CDR3 is given with its conserved first and last residue. Each record gives: clone size, CDR3 length, J gene, D gene, V gene, CDR3 protein, CDR3 DNA. The D gene is left open where the match is weak. Clone sizes are given selectively: once, few, many, or a class where the clone is expanded.

>.|16|TRBJ2-1|TRBD2|TRBV7-9
CASSIASGSSYNEQFF
TGTGCCAGCAGCATAGCTAGCGGAAGCTCCTACAATGAGCAGTTCTTC
>few|12|TRBJ1-1|.|TRBV19
CASSYGNTEAFF
TGTGCCAGTAGTTACGGGAACACTGAAGCTTTCTTT
>.|15|TRBJ2-3|.|TRBV15
CATSREGRSTDTQYF
TGTGCCACCAGCAGAGAGGGCAGGAGCACAGATACGCAGTATTTT
>once|17|TRBJ2-4|TRBD2|TRBV6-1
CASSEAGGSLAKNIQYF
TGTGCCAGCAGTGAGGCGGGGGGGAGCTTAGCCAAAAACATTCAGTACTTC
>.|12|TRBJ2-5|.|TRBV28
CASSSVKETQYF
TGTGCCAGCAGTTCAGTGAAAGAGACCCAGTACTTC
>.|13|TRBJ2-3|.|TRBV29-1
CSVVGVPADTQYF
TGCAGCGTTGTCGGGGTCCCGGCCGATACGCAGTATTTT
>.|16|TRBJ2-7|TRBD2|TRBV5-4
CASSGGIAGRAYEQYF
TGTGCCAGCAGTGGGGGCATAGCGGGGCGGGCCTACGAGCAGTACTTC
>.|16|TRBJ2-2|.|TRBV9
CASSVGLAANTGELFF
TGTGCCAGCAGCGTAGGCCTAGCTGCGAACACCGGGGAGCTGTTTTTT
>.|17|TRBJ2-3|TRBD2|TRBV28
CASSLFTSGASTDTQYF
TGTGCCAGCAGTTTATTCACTAGCGGGGCTAGCACAGATACGCAGTATTTT
>few|15|TRBJ2-7|.|TRBV6-5
CASSPTGGDYYEQYF
TGTGCCAGCAGTCCGACAGGAGGAGACTACTACGAGCAGTACTTC
>.|13|TRBJ1-2|TRBD1|TRBV2
CASWADRGYGYTF
TGTGCCAGCTGGGCGGACAGGGGCTATGGCTACACCTTC
>.|15|TRBJ1-5|.|TRBV6-1
CASSEGSEGNQPQHF
TGTGCCAGCAGTGAAGGGTCCGAGGGCAATCAGCCCCAGCATTTT
>.|17|TRBJ2-5|TRBD2|TRBV25-1
CASSEYRSGGARETQYF
TGTGCCAGCAGTGAATATCGAAGCGGGGGGGCCCGGGAGACCCAGTACTTC
>.|18|TRBJ1-6|.|TRBV21-1
CASSKRDRGIAYNSPLHF
TGTGCCAGCAGCAAAAGGGATAGAGGGATCGCCTATAATTCACCCCTCCACTTT
>.|14|TRBJ2-1|TRBD1|TRBV6-1
CASILTGAYNEQFF
TGTGCCAGCATTTTGACAGGGGCCTACAATGAGCAGTTCTTC
>few|18|TRBJ1-3|.|TRBV11-2
CASSLRGLPASSGNTIYF
TGTGCCAGCAGCTTAAGGGGACTGCCCGCCTCCTCTGGAAACACCATATATTTT
>.|16|TRBJ2-2|.|TRBV5-1
CASSLAASGSPGELFF
TGCGCCAGCAGCTTGGCGGCGTCGGGGAGCCCCGGGGAGCTGTTTTTT
>.|14|TRBJ1-1|.|TRBV5-1
CASSSHPTGIEAFF
TGCGCCAGCAGCTCGCATCCTACAGGGATTGAAGCTTTCTTT
>.|14|TRBJ1-1|TRBD1|TRBV11-2
CASRLDRAGTEAFF
TGTGCCAGCAGACTCGACAGGGCTGGCACTGAAGCTTTCTTT
>.|15|TRBJ1-2|TRBD1|TRBV7-2
CASSLYGGQGFGYTF
TGTGCCAGCAGCTTATATGGGGGACAGGGATTTGGCTACACCTTC
>.|14|TRBJ1-1|.|TRBV11-2
CASSSTQGNTEAFF
TGTGCCAGCAGCTCCACACAGGGGAACACTGAAGCTTTCTTT
>.|12|TRBJ1-2|.|TRBV28
CASYDRNYGYTF
TGTGCCAGCTATGACAGAAACTATGGCTACACCTTC
>.|16|TRBJ2-7|.|TRBV5-6
CASSSIGSGLFYEQYF
TGTGCCAGCAGCTCAATCGGGTCAGGGTTGTTCTACGAGCAGTACTTC
>.|20|TRBJ2-1|TRBD2|TRBV19
CASSIRVSPGLAGSYNEQFF
TGTGCCAGTAGTATTAGGGTTAGTCCGGGACTAGCGGGTTCCTACAATGAGCAGTTCTTC
>.|15|TRBJ2-7|.|TRBV7-9
CASSAFGALPYEQYF
TGTGCCAGCAGCGCCTTTGGGGCCTTGCCCTACGAGCAGTACTTC
>.|13|TRBJ2-7|.|TRBV19
CASSINADYEQYF
TGTGCCAGTAGTATTAACGCGGACTACGAGCAGTACTTC
>.|14|TRBJ2-3|.|TRBV19
CASSRGGRQDTQYF
TGTGCCAGTAGCAGGGGCGGCCGTCAGGATACGCAGTATTTT
>.|16|TRBJ2-2|.|TRBV5-3
CARRCDGQGITGELFF
TGTGCCAGAAGATGTGACGGGCAGGGTATCACCGGGGAGCTGTTTTTT
>.|16|TRBJ2-1|TRBD2|TRBV5-1
CASSLEIAGERDEQFF
TGCGCCAGCAGCTTGGAAATAGCGGGTGAGAGGGATGAGCAGTTCTTC
>.|14|TRBJ1-3|TRBD1|TRBV30
CAWSRGSAGNTIYF
TGTGCCTGGAGCAGGGGGAGCGCTGGAAACACCATATATTTT
>once|15|TRBJ1-4|TRBD1|TRBV5-1
CASSWGDRGQEKLFF
TGCGCCAGCAGCTGGGGGGACAGGGGGCAGGAAAAACTGTTTTTT
>once|14|TRBJ1-4|.|TRBV4-1
CASSQDRGTGKLFF
TGCGCCAGCAGCCAAGATAGGGGTACTGGGAAACTGTTTTTT
>.|18|TRBJ2-6|.|TRBV7-9
CASSSPQGRWGGANVLTF
TGTGCCAGCAGCAGTCCGCAGGGTCGGTGGGGTGGGGCCAACGTCCTGACTTTC
>.|15|TRBJ1-5|.|TRBV28
CASNRRQALYQPQHF
TGTGCCAGCAACCGACGACAGGCCTTATATCAGCCCCAGCATTTT
>.|14|TRBJ2-5|TRBD2|TRBV28
CASSLTSALETQYF
TGTGCCAGCAGTCTGACTAGCGCCTTAGAGACCCAGTACTTC
>.|14|TRBJ1-1|TRBD1|TRBV28
CASSLLTGDTEAFF
TGTGCCAGCAGCCTACTGACAGGGGACACTGAAGCTTTCTTT
>.|11|TRBJ1-1|.|TRBV6-1
CASNSPVYAFF
TGTGCCAGCAATTCCCCGGTGTATGCTTTCTTT
>few|15|TRBJ1-4|.|TRBV9
CASSVGTATNEKLFF
TGTGCCAGCAGCGTAGGGACAGCAACTAATGAAAAACTGTTTTTT
>.|13|TRBJ2-7|.|TRBV25-1
CASSVTGSYEQYF
TGTGCCAGCAGTGTTACGGGAAGCTACGAGCAGTACTTC
>.|13|TRBJ1-1|.|TRBV29-1
CSVEIGQNTEAFF
TGCAGCGTTGAAATTGGCCAGAACACTGAAGCTTTCTTT